There are many counts of the clone carrying this T cell receptor beta chain. The record originates from a study of read filtering for tumor transcriptome and immune sequencing. This library used roughly 400 ng RNA and molecular barcoded adaptors spanning alpha/delta and beta/gamma chains. TCRdb analysed the reads with MiXCR anew, one entry per CDR3 protein. In the table there are around 14,000 distinct CDR3 sequences, over 20% of which are singletons. At the time of active disease, bone marrow was collected from every patient. CDR3 length equals 14 residues. CDR1 is MGHRA and CDR2 is YSYEKL in the germline V gene. The V and J ends lost 1 base and 4 bases, in that order; junction bases with no gene match: 4.

Sequencing input: a population of CD138-negative cells sorted from bone marrow. The TCR sequence derives from a donor at least 40 years old with multiple myeloma. The chain recombines TRBV4-1 with TRBJ2-7, with 7 bases that match TRBD2. The CDR3 DNA sequence: TGCGCCAGCAGCCAAGGGGAGGGCCCTTACGAGCAGTACTTC. Protein product: CASSQGEGPYEQYF.